The 7 T cell receptor beta chains reported below all come from one sample, sequenced in a study of T-cell memory formation after mild COVID-19. A single record per CDR3 protein comes from TCRdb applying MiXCR to the 5' RACE reads. The sample records 130,000 to 150,000 distinct CDR3 sequences, over 15% being singletons. What was sequenced was PBMCs or a T cell subset sorted from them (not recorded which). The receptors here all came from an adult woman who had mild COVID-19 (a few samples of this study predate the infection). Cell type and time point are not known.

This clonotype was counted at least ten times. V usage is TRBV30 and J usage is TRBJ2-5; 14 nucleotides match TRBD2. J lost 4 bases, V lost 5 bases, and 0 bases had no gene match. Germline V CDR1 and CDR2: GTSNPN, SVGIG (reference sequence). The CDR3 has 13 amino acids. CDR3 coding DNA: TGTGCCTGGGGACTAGCGGGAGGAGAGACCCAGTACTTC. It specifies CAWGLAGGETQYF.

The sample holds a few counts of this clonotype. The rearrangement joins TRBV7-2 to TRBJ2-3, with D uncertain. This CDR3 has 13 amino acids. Germline V gene lookup returns CDR1 SGHTA and CDR2 FQGNSA. Trimming removed 3 bases from V and 6 bases from J, with 10 bases in between. The CDR3 sequence is CASSFRQPDTQYF. The CDR3 coding sequence is TGTGCCAGCAGCTTCAGACAACCGGATACGCAGTATTTT.

This clonotype was found many times. The chain joins TRBV3-1 to TRBJ2-3; D is possibly TRBD2 (6 bases). The V end was cut by 1 base, the J end by 0 bases, with 14 bases between. The germline gives CDR1 LGHDT, CDR2 YNNKEL (reference sequence). The CDR3 runs 17 residues. The CDR3 sequence is CASSQGLSDYSTDTQYF. DNA for the CDR3: TGTGCCAGCAGCCAAGGGTTGTCGGACTACAGCACAGATACGCAGTATTTT.

The chain combines TRBV12-3 or TRBV12-4 with TRBJ1-5; D is unresolved. Between the trimmed V and J ends, which lost 3 bases and 3 bases, there was a span of 12 bases. The CDR3 covers 15 residues. In DNA form, the CDR3 reads TGTGCCAGCAGTTTTTCGCAGGCGCACAATCAGCCCCAGCATTTT. Protein: CASSFSQAHNQPQHF.

This clonotype was seen a handful of times. The chain is built from TRBV25-1 and TRBJ2-7, with D unresolved. CDR3 size: 12 residues. V was cut by 6 bases and J by 4 bases, with 10 bases left in between. Germline CDR1 MGHDK, CDR2 SYGVNS. The CDR3 loop reads CASSVGWYEQYF. In DNA form, the CDR3 reads TGTGCCAGCAGCGTAGGTTGGTACGAGCAGTACTTC.

The rearrangement joins TRBV12-3 or TRBV12-4 to TRBJ1-2; 9 nucleotides align to TRBD1. CDR3 length: 15 amino acids. Trimming cost V 5 bases and J 8 bases; bases outside gene matches: 12. CDR3 DNA sequence: TGTGCCAGCAGTGAGACAGGGGGATCATTCGGGGGCTACACCTTC. Protein product: CASSETGGSFGGYTF.

This clonotype was observed a few times. V and J are TRBV5-1 and TRBJ2-3; the match to TRBD1 covers 7 bases. V lost 0 bases, J lost 2 bases, and 3 bases stayed unmatched. From germline, CDR1 is SGHRS and CDR2 YFSETQ. The CDR3 length is 15 residues. The CDR3 DNA follows: TGCGCCAGCAGCTTGGGGCAGGGGGACACAGATACGCAGTATTTT. Its protein is CASSLGQGDTDTQYF.